The rows below give T cell receptor beta chains drawn from one sample of a study of OX40 agonist ivuxolimab in advanced cancers. Profiled with immunoSEQ multiplex PCR; TCRdb holds only in-frame clones, not every one. The data hold more than 55,000 clones, with more than 70% observed a single time. Sequenced material: CD4+ or CD8+ T cells sorted from blood, taken in a trial of the OX40 agonist ivuxolimab. The receptors come from an adult with an advanced solid tumor such as melanoma, head and neck, liver or kidney cancer. Both conserved end residues are part of each CDR3. The D gene is left open where the match is weak. For some rows the clone size is stated as once, few or many, or as a class when expanded; others skip it.

DNA	CDR3	V	size	D	J
TGTGCCAGTAGTATGCTGCGGACTAGTATCACAGATACGCAGTATTTT	CASSMLRTSITDTQYF	TRBV19	NA	TRBD2	TRBJ2-3
TGTGCCAGTAGTTTCGACATCCAAGAGACCCAGTACTTC	CASSFDIQETQYF	TRBV19	NA	NA	TRBJ2-5
TGTGCCAGCTCACCACCCGCTAGCGGGACTAGCACAGATACGCAGTATTTT	CASSPPASGTSTDTQYF	TRBV18	NA	TRBD2	TRBJ2-3
TGCGCCAGCAGCTTGGAAGGTACGAACACCGGGGAGCTGTTTTTT	CASSLEGTNTGELFF	TRBV5-1	NA	NA	TRBJ2-2
TGTGCCAGCAGGGGGACAGGTTCACCCCTCCACTTT	CASRGTGSPLHF	TRBV2	few	TRBD1	TRBJ1-6
TGTGCCAGCAGACAGGGCGTAAACGACGGGGAGCTGTTTTTT	CASRQGVNDGELFF	TRBV7-2	NA	NA	TRBJ2-2
TGTGCCAGCAGCCAAGAGACGGACAGGGACTACAATGAGCAGTTCTTC	CASSQETDRDYNEQFF	TRBV14	NA	TRBD1	TRBJ2-1
TGCAGCGTTGCTCGAGGGAGCTGGCAGTACTTC	CSVARGSWQYF	TRBV29-1	few	NA	TRBJ2-7
TGCGCCAGCAGCCAATTCCCTGGAGGCACAGTCTACAATGAGCAGTTCTTC	CASSQFPGGTVYNEQFF	TRBV4-3	NA	NA	TRBJ2-1
TGTGCCAGCCCACCAAGGGGCATGAACACTGAAGCTTTCTTT	CASPPRGMNTEAFF	TRBV18	NA	NA	TRBJ1-1
TGTGCCAGCAGCTTCTCGACGACGGGGAACTATGGCTACACCTTC	CASSFSTTGNYGYTF	TRBV7-9	NA	NA	TRBJ1-2
TGTGCCAGCTCACCAGTTGAGGGGGAGCTGTTTTTT	CASSPVEGELFF	TRBV18	NA	NA	TRBJ2-2
TGTGCCAGCTCACCTATCGGACGAGGCGGCTACACCTTC	CASSPIGRGGYTF	TRBV18	NA	NA	TRBJ1-2
TGCGCCAGCAGCGCCCAACAGGGTACCCACGAGCAGTACTTC	CASSAQQGTHEQYF	TRBV5-1	NA	NA	TRBJ2-7
TGTGCCAGCAGCCTGCCCCCGGCCCCGCAGTATTTT	CASSLPPAPQYF	TRBV7-2	NA	NA	TRBJ2-3
TGTGCCAGCAGCTTAGTACGAGGGGTTGGGACTGAAGCTTTCTTT	CASSLVRGVGTEAFF	TRBV7-9	NA	NA	TRBJ1-1
TGTGCCAGCAGCTTAGGGGAGGGCCTGAACCATGAGCAGTTCTTC	CASSLGEGLNHEQFF	TRBV11-1	NA	TRBD2	TRBJ2-1
TGTGCCAGTAGTATCGAGCAGGGAAAATCACCCCTCCACTTT	CASSIEQGKSPLHF	TRBV19	NA	NA	TRBJ1-6
TGTGCCAGCAGCGTAGGCGGCGGGGGCTACGAGCAGTACTTC	CASSVGGGGYEQYF	TRBV9	NA	TRBD2	TRBJ2-7
TGTGCCACCAGCAGAGACGGGACTCGCTCCTACGAGCAGTACTTC	CATSRDGTRSYEQYF	TRBV15	few	NA	TRBJ2-7
TGTGCCAGCAGTCGAGGGGTTAGGCAGGGGGCTTACGAGCAGTACTTC	CASSRGVRQGAYEQYF	TRBV28	NA	TRBD1	TRBJ2-7
TGTGCCAGTAGTAATTTCGCCGGGAGTTGGTCCTACAATGAGCAGTTCTTC	CASSNFAGSWSYNEQFF	TRBV19	NA	NA	TRBJ2-1
TGTGCCAGTAGTGTCACCCATAGCGGACGCAGGGCAGATACGCAGTATTTT	CASSVTHSGRRADTQYF	TRBV19	NA	NA	TRBJ2-3
TGCGCCAGCAGCTTGCAGGGTGCGAACACTGAAGCTTTCTTT	CASSLQGANTEAFF	TRBV5-1	NA	NA	TRBJ1-1